These 3 T cell receptor beta chains originate from one sample sequenced in a study of monozygotic twins with inflammatory bowel disease. TCRdb reprocessed the 5' RACE reads and reports one entry per CDR3 protein, with no DNA. The repertoire table contains approximately 340,000 distinct CDR3 sequences. Source material: blood. The receptors originated from a human donor with ulcerative colitis or Crohn's disease, or a healthy co-twin of an affected twin (not recorded which).

V gene TRBV7-2 combines with J gene TRBJ2-3; the TRBD1 assignment by TCRdb is unverifiable without DNA. Germline lookup yields CDR1 SGHTA and CDR2 FQGNSA. The CDR3 extends over 15 amino acids. This CDR3 reads CASSPRTGGEDTQYF.

V usage is TRBV20-1 and J usage is TRBJ2-3. There are 12 residues in the CDR3. Germline lookup yields CDR1 DFQATT and CDR2 SNEGSKA (reference sequence). This CDR3 reads CSASRRGDTQYF.

CDR3 amino acids: CASSSRSGGRSSPLHF. This chain uses TRBV7-6 with TRBJ1-6. The CDR3 runs to 16 residues. Germline lookup yields CDR1 SGHVS and CDR2 FNYEAQ.